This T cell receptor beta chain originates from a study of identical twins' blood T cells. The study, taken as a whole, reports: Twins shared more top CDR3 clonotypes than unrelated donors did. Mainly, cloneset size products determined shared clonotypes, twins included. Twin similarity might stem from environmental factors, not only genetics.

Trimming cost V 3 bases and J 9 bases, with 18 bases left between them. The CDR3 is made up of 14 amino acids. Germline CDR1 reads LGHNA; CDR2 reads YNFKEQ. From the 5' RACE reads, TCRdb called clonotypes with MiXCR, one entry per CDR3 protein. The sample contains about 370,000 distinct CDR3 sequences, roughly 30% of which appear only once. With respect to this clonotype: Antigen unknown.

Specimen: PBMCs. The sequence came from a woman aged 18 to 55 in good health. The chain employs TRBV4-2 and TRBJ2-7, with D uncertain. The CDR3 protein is CASSHRGVENGQYF. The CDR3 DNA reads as TGTGCCAGCAGCCACCGAGGAGTCGAGAACGGGCAGTACTTC.